One and the same sample provided the 32 T cell receptor beta chains below, sequenced in a study of blood T cell dynamics during melanoma immunotherapy. TCRdb's copy holds only in-frame clones and misses some; the assay was immunoSEQ multiplex PCR. The sample contains some 1,400 clones, almost 90% of which appear only once. Noted time point: pre-treatment baseline. The sample was effector memory CD8+ T cells from blood, taken from a patient treated with checkpoint blockade. These receptors were taken from a human donor with melanoma.

The genes are TRBV5-1 and TRBJ2-7, with D tentatively TRBD2 (6 bases). The CDR3 has 14 amino acids. Per germline, CDR1 SGHRS and CDR2 YFSETQ. With 4 bases removed from V and 1 base from J, the gap between germline ends came to 12 bases. CDR3 coding DNA: TGCGCCAGCAGCCTCCTGGGGGGATCCTACGAGCAGTACTTC. Its translation: CASSLLGGSYEQYF.

This chain connects TRBV15 to TRBJ2-7; D is possibly TRBD1 or TRBD2 (6 bases each). The CDR3 runs 15 residues. The V gene lost 0 bases and the J gene lost 3 bases, with 12 bases spanning the gap. Germline lookup yields CDR1 LNHNV and CDR2 YYDKDF (reference sequence). CDR3 protein: CATSRDREGGYEQYF. The CDR3 nucleotides read TGTGCCACCAGCAGAGATCGCGAGGGGGGCTACGAGCAGTACTTC.

The V call is TRBV11-2, the J call TRBJ2-2; no clear D. There are 15 residues in the CDR3. The V end was cut by 5 bases, the J end by 7 bases, with 17 bases between. Germline CDR1 and CDR2: SGHAT and FQNNGV. In nucleotides, the CDR3 is TGTGCCAGCAGCCGCGCCTCCCGAAGGGTCGGGGAGCTGTTTTTT. As protein: CASSRASRRVGELFF.

The chain combines TRBV6-5 with TRBJ1-1; no reliable D call. The V end was cut by 6 bases, the J end by 11 bases, with 19 bases between. Germline values: CDR1 MNHEY, CDR2 SVGAGI. The CDR3 runs 13 residues. CDR3 bases: TGTGCCAGCAGCCCGGGCCAGGCGCGTGAGGCTTTCTTT. Translated, it gives CASSPGQAREAFF.

The chain couples TRBV5-4 to TRBJ2-1; D perhaps matches TRBD2 (5 bases). The V end was cut by 4 bases, the J end by 0 bases, with 20 bases between. Germline CDR1 reads SGHNT; CDR2 reads YYREEE (reference sequence). The CDR3 runs 18 residues. CDR3 protein: CASSLSSSSLGSYNEQFF. The CDR3 coding sequence is TGTGCCAGCAGCCTTTCGAGCTCTAGCCTAGGCTCCTACAATGAGCAGTTCTTC.

The J gene is TRBJ2-1, the V gene TRBV13; D call uncertain. The CDR3 is 13 residues long. V shed 4 bases and J shed 6 bases, with 10 bases lying between them. The germline V gene encodes CDR1 PRHDT and CDR2 FYEKMQ (reference sequence). CDR3 loop: CASSSTPRNEQFF. The CDR3 nucleotides are TGTGCCAGCAGCTCGACCCCCCGCAATGAGCAGTTCTTC.

The V and J genes are TRBV7-9 and TRBJ1-6, with 8 bases lining up with TRBD1. Germline values: CDR1 SEHNR, CDR2 FQNEAQ (reference sequence). The CDR3 length is 14 residues. V gave up 3 bases and J gave up 10 bases; unmatched junction bases: 5. The CDR3 is CASSFPGGRSPLHF. The CDR3 DNA reads TGTGCCAGCAGCTTCCCAGGGGGCCGGTCACCCCTCCACTTT.

The sample holds a few counts of this clone. This chain joins TRBV19 and TRBJ1-2; D is ambiguous. Germline V lookup: CDR1 LNHDA, CDR2 SQIVND (reference sequence). The V gene lost 3 bases and the J gene lost 4 bases, with 18 bases spanning the gap. The CDR3 contains 16 residues. CDR3 sequence reads: CASSMKASRIFYGYTF. CDR3 coding DNA: TGTGCCAGTAGTATGAAGGCTTCTCGGATTTTCTATGGCTACACCTTC.

This clone was recorded once. The gene calls are TRBV5-7 and TRBJ1-6; D not certain. TRBV5-7 carries the ORF label, with uncertain function. This CDR3 is built from 18 residues. Trimming pared 0 bases from V and 0 bases from J, leaving 13 bases between. This CDR3 is CASSLVWPVSSYNSPLHF. CDR3 DNA: TGTGCCAGCAGCTTGGTTTGGCCAGTGAGCTCCTATAATTCACCCCTCCACTTT.

The chain recombines TRBV14 with TRBJ2-2; TRBD1 aligns across 12 bases. V trimming: 2 bases; J trimming: 6 bases; junction bases outside the gene matches: 4. In germline, CDR1 is SGHDN, CDR2 FVKESK. This CDR3 region has 16 residues. The CDR3: CASSQPGQGAAGELFF. The CDR3 DNA follows: TGTGCCAGCAGCCAACCGGGACAGGGGGCCGCCGGGGAGCTGTTTTTT.

The chain uses TRBV7-9 and TRBJ1-2; 8 nucleotides match TRBD1. The CDR3 is made up of 19 amino acids. V lost 4 bases, J lost 0 bases, and 16 bases stayed unmatched. The germline gives CDR1 SEHNR, CDR2 FQNEAQ (reference sequence). This CDR3 is CASSSPSDRESRANYGYTF. CDR3 bases: TGTGCCAGCAGCTCACCCTCGGACAGGGAGAGTCGGGCTAACTATGGCTACACCTTC.

This rearrangement joins TRBV2 to TRBJ1-5; D is possibly TRBD1 (6 bases). V was trimmed by 6 bases and J by 4 bases, leaving 10 bases between them. The length of the CDR3 is 13 residues. Germline-derived CDR1 and CDR2 are SNHLY and FYNNEI. The DNA for the CDR3 is TGTGCCAGCAGGGACAGACCGAATCAGCCCCAGCATTTT. Its translation: CASRDRPNQPQHF.

A single count supports this clone. J is TRBJ1-5 and V is TRBV5-6; no reliable D call. Looked up from germline, CDR1 is SGHDT and CDR2 is YYEEEE. V was shortened by 0 bases and J by 4 bases, with 8 bases between the two germline ends. The CDR3 is 14 residues long. CDR3 nucleotides: TGTGCCAGCAGCTTGGATCCAGATAATCAGCCCCAGCATTTT. This encodes CASSLDPDNQPQHF.

The rearrangement links TRBV4-1 to TRBJ2-4; D may be TRBD1 (5 bases). The V and J ends lost 1 base and 6 bases respectively, with 7 bases between them. The germline V gene has CDR1 MGHRA and CDR2 YSYEKL. The CDR3 length is 13 residues. The CDR3 DNA sequence: TGCGCCAGCAGCCAAGGTCAGGGAAACATTCAGTACTTC. Its protein product is CASSQGQGNIQYF.

This chain links TRBV28 with TRBJ2-7; D perhaps matches TRBD2 (5 bases). The CDR3 covers 15 residues. V lost 7 bases and J lost 5, with 21 bases in between. From germline, CDR1 is MDHEN and CDR2 SYDVKM. The CDR3 reads CASTSIGLPRDEQYF. The CDR3 DNA reads TGTGCCAGCACCTCTATCGGGCTCCCGAGGGACGAGCAGTACTTC.

V usage is TRBV6-1 and J usage is TRBJ1-1, with no clear D. Germline loops: CDR1 MNHNS, CDR2 SASEGT. The CDR3 runs to 11 residues. V lost 5 bases, J lost 4 bases, and 5 bases lay in between. The CDR3 DNA is TGTGCCAGCAGTTACACCACTGAAGCTTTCTTT. Protein product: CASSYTTEAFF.

J is TRBJ1-2 and V is TRBV5-6, with 9 bases that match TRBD1. The ends lost 2 bases at V and 3 bases at J; junction bases unmatched: 11. This CDR3 comprises 17 residues. Germline CDR1 is SGHDT and CDR2 is YYEEEE. CDR3 loop: CASSFLYRQGVDYGYTF. The CDR3 DNA sequence: TGTGCCAGCAGCTTCCTATATAGACAGGGGGTGGACTATGGCTACACCTTC.

The V call is TRBV6-5, the J call TRBJ1-4; TRBD1 aligns across 10 bases. The CDR3 runs 14 residues. Germline values: CDR1 MNHEY, CDR2 SVGAGI. V was pared by 2 bases and J by 12 bases, with 6 bases of the junction left unmatched. The CDR3 loop reads CASSYKLTGGELFF. The CDR3 nucleotides are TGTGCCAGCAGTTACAAATTGACAGGGGGCGAACTGTTTTTT.

The chain carries TRBV7-8 and TRBJ2-5, with D possibly TRBD1 on 7 matching bases. The DNA end is more similar to TRBJ2-7, so the J call may be wrong. The germline CDR1 and CDR2 sequences are SGHVS and FQNEAQ. This CDR3 is built from 14 residues. The chain's CDR3 is CASSLVEGTVEQYF. CDR3 coding DNA: TGTGCCAGCAGCTTAGTGGAGGGGACAGTCGAGCAGTACTTC.

About this clone itself: At one end, the junction sequence differs from germline, possibly due to a read error. This chain uses TRBV7-1 with TRBJ2-6, with D tentatively TRBD1 (5 bases). TRBV7-1 has ORF status, its function being uncertain. There are 15 residues in the CDR3. The CDR3 DNA is TGTGCCAGCAGCTGCGATACTCACGAGGACAAAGTCGGGCCTTTC. As protein: CASSCDTHEDKVGPF.

V gene TRBV5-6 combines with J gene TRBJ1-5; D ambiguous. Germline V CDR1 and CDR2: SGHDT, YYEEEE. V was clipped by 2 bases and J by 5 bases, with 8 bases between them. This CDR3 spans 13 amino acids. The CDR3 coding sequence is TGTGCCAGCAGCTTAGGACCTCATCAGCCCCAGCATTTT. Translating gives CASSLGPHQPQHF.

J is TRBJ1-1 and V is TRBV4-1; D is unclear. Germline CDR1 MGHRA, CDR2 YSYEKL. The CDR3 runs 12 residues. Trimming shortened V by 1 base and J by 5 bases, and 5 bases separated the two germline ends. The CDR3: CASSQVGTEAFF. CDR3 sequence (DNA): TGCGCCAGCAGCCAAGTCGGGACTGAAGCTTTCTTT.

J is TRBJ2-1 and V is TRBV4-1; 9 positions agree with TRBD2. V shed 1 base and J 8 bases; nucleotides not matched to a gene: 9. The CDR3 is 16 residues long. Germline V gives CDR1 MGHRA, CDR2 YSYEKL. CDR3: CASSQGIGSGSYEQFF. For the CDR3, the DNA is TGCGCCAGCAGCCAAGGAATAGGTAGCGGGAGCTATGAGCAGTTCTTC.

The chain uses TRBV15 and TRBJ2-5; 7 bases match TRBD2. This CDR3 is built from 15 residues. Unmatched junction bases numbered 7, after V lost 5 bases and J lost 1 base. Germline V gene lookup returns CDR1 LNHNV and CDR2 YYDKDF (reference sequence). CDR3 region: CATSPGASGQETQYF. The CDR3 DNA reads as TGTGCCACCAGCCCTGGGGCTAGCGGCCAAGAGACCCAGTACTTC.

The V and J genes are TRBV27 and TRBJ2-2; tentatively, D is TRBD2 (6 bases). The CDR3 is 14 amino acids. Looked up from germline, CDR1 is MNHEY and CDR2 is SMNVEV (reference sequence). Trimming removed 3 bases from V and 3 bases from J, with 8 bases in between. The CDR3 region is CASSLEGYTGELFF. The DNA of the CDR3 is TGTGCCAGCAGTTTGGAGGGATACACCGGGGAGCTGTTTTTT.

The V gene is TRBV14, the J gene TRBJ2-7; 10 bases are shared with TRBD2. The J segment lost 0 bases and the V segment lost 0 bases, leaving 5 bases of the junction unmatched. The CDR3 length is 17 residues. CDR1 and CDR2 from the germline V gene are SGHDN and FVKESK. CDR3 protein: CASSQDPSGGSSYEQYF. CDR3 nucleotide sequence: TGTGCCAGCAGCCAAGATCCTAGCGGGGGAAGCTCCTACGAGCAGTACTTC. The full variable domain, with the rest looked up from reference TRBV14 and TRBJ2-7, is EAGVTQFPSHSVIEKGQTVTLRCDPISGHDNLYWYRRVMGKEIKFLLHFVKESKQDESGMPNNRFLAERTGGTYSTLKVQPAELEDSGVYFCASSQDPSGGSSYEQYFGPGTRLTVT.

The rearrangement links TRBV4-1 to TRBJ1-4; 7 bases match TRBD1. Trimming cost V 1 base and J 6 bases; bases outside gene matches: 11. The CDR3 has 17 residues. Germline lookup yields CDR1 MGHRA and CDR2 YSYEKL. The CDR3 spells CASSQVETGSGDEKLFF. CDR3 bases: TGCGCCAGCAGCCAAGTTGAGACAGGGAGCGGGGATGAAAAACTGTTTTTT.

The gene calls are TRBV4-1 and TRBJ1-5; the match to TRBD1 covers 7 bases. The CDR3 is 14 residues long. Trimming cost V 3 bases and J 7 bases; bases outside gene matches: 6. Germline values: CDR1 MGHRA, CDR2 YSYEKL. CDR3 coding DNA: TGCGCCAGCAGCCACAGGGGGGGTTTGCAGCCCCAGCATTTT. Translation: CASSHRGGLQPQHF.

The rearrangement links TRBV9 to TRBJ1-2; D remains ambiguous. Trimming removed 0 bases at V and 0 bases at J, with 6 bases between. Per the germline V gene, CDR1 is SGDLS and CDR2 is YYNGEE. The CDR3 has 14 residues. The chain's CDR3 is CASSVADTNYGYTF. The CDR3 region has the DNA TGTGCCAGCAGCGTAGCCGATACTAACTATGGCTACACCTTC.

The V gene is TRBV7-9, the J gene TRBJ2-7, with D perhaps TRBD2 (6 bases). Germline CDR1 and CDR2: SEHNR and FQNEAQ (reference sequence). Between the trimmed V and J ends, which lost 1 base and 1 base, there was a span of 11 bases. The CDR3 sequence is 15 residues long. The CDR3 region has the DNA TGTGCCAGCAGCTTAGGCCGGGGGTTATCCTACGAGCAGTACTTC. Its translation is CASSLGRGLSYEQYF.

The chain is built from TRBV27 and TRBJ2-2; D unresolved. V lost 3 bases and J lost 1, with 6 bases in between. The CDR3 is made up of 14 amino acids. Per germline, CDR1 MNHEY and CDR2 SMNVEV (reference sequence). The CDR3 bases are TGTGCCAGCAGTTTGGCAGGGAACACCGGGGAGCTGTTTTTT. This codes for CASSLAGNTGELFF.

The V call is TRBV7-9, the J call TRBJ2-1; TRBD2 matches 7 bases. The CDR3 is 17 amino acids. The V and J ends lost 4 bases and 1 base, in that order; junction bases with no gene match: 10. Germline values: CDR1 SEHNR, CDR2 FQNEAQ (reference sequence). The CDR3 nucleotides read TGTGCCAGCAGCTCAGAGGGAGGGGACCGATCCTACAATGAGCAGTTCTTC. Translation: CASSSEGGDRSYNEQFF.